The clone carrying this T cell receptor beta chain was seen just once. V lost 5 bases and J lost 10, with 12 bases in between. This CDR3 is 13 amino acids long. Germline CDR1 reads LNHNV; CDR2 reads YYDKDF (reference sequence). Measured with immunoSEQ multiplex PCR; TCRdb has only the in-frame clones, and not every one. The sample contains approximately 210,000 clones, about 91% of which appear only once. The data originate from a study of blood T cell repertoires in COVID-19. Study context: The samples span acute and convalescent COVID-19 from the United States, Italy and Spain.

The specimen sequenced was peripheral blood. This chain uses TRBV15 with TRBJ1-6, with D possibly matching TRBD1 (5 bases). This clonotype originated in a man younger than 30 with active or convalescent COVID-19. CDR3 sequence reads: CATSVGVYSPLHF. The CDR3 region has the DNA TGTGCCACCAGCGTAGGGGTCTACTCACCCCTCCACTTT. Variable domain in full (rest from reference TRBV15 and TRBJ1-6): DAMVIQNPRYQVTQFGKPVTLSCSQTLNHNVMYWYQQKSSQAPKLLFHYYDKDFNNEADTPDNFQSRRPNTSFCFLDIRSPGLGDTAMYLCATSVGVYSPLHFGNGTRLTVT.